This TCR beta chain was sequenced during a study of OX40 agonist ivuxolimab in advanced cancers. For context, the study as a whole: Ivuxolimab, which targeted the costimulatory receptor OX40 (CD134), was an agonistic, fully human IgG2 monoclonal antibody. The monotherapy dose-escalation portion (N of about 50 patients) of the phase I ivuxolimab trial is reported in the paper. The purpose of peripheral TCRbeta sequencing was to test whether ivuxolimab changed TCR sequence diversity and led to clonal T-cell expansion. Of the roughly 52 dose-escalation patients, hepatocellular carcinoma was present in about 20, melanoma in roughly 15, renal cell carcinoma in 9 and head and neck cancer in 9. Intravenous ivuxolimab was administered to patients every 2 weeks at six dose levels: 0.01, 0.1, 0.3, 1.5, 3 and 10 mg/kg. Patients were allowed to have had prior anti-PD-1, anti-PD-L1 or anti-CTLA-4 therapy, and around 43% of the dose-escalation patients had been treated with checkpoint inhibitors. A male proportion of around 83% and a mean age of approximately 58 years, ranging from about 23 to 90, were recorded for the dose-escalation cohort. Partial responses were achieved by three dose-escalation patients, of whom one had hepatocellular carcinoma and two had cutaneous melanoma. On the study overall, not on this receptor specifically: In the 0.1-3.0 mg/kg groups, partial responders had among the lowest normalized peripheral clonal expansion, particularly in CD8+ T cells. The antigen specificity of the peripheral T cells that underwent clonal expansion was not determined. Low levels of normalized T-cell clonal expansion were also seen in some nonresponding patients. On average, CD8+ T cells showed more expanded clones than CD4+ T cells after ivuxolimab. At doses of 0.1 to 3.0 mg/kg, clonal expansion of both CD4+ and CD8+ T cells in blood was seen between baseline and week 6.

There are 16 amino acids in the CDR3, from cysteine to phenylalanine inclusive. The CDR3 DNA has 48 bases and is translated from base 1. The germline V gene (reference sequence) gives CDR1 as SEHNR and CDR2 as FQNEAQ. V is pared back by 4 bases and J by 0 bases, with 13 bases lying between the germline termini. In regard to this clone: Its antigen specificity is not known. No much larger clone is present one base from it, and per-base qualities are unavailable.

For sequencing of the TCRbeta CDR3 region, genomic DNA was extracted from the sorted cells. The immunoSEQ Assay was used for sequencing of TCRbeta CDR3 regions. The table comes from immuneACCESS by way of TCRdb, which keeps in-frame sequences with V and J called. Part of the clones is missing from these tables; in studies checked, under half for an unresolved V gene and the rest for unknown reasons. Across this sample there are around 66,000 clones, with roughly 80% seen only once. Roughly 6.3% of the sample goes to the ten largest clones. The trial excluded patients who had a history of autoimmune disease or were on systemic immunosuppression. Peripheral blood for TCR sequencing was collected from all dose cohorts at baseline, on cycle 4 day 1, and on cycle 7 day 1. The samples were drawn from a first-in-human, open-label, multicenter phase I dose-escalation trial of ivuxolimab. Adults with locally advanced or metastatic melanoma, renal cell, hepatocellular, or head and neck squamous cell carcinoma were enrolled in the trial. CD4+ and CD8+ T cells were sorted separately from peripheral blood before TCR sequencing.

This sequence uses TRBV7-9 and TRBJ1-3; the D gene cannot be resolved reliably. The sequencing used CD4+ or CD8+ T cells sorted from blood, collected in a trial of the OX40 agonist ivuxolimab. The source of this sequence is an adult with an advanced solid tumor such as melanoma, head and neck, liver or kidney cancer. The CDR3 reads CASSSAVASSGNTIYF. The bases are TGTGCCAGCAGCTCCGCCGTTGCGAGCTCTGGAAACACCATATATTTT.